The present TCR beta chain was sequenced within a study of regulatory T cells in long-lasting Graves disease. Study as a whole: Under 3 months of antithyroid drugs had been taken by newly diagnosed Graves' patients.

This clonotype was seen a handful of times. Its antigen is not known. Trimming took 1 base from V and 10 from J; bases not matched to a gene: 6. The CDR3 consists of 14 residues. Germline-derived CDR1 and CDR2 are KGHDR and SFDVKD. Study results and limitations: Persistent disease was associated with favored TRBV28 usage and with favored use of TRBJ1-2 and TRBJ2-5.

TCR beta libraries were built with iRepertoire HTBI primers and Arm-PCR of CDR3 regions. Each CDR3 protein gets one entry after TCRdb re-called the multiplex PCR reads with MiXCR. The sample consists of over 300,000 distinct CDR3 sequences, 15% of them appearing once. Time point meaning: newly diagnosed GD, antithyroid drugs for less than 3 months. Researchers made the TCR library from RNA that was extracted from PBMCs. Patients with Graves' disease were diagnosed by American Thyroid Association guidelines. The receptor was isolated from a female donor with Graves disease. The genes are TRBV24-1 and TRBJ1-1, with 9 bases lining up with TRBD1. The source material was peripheral blood mononuclear cells (PBMCs), sampled at new diagnosis, from a patient treated with antithyroid drugs. The CDR3 loop is CATSDFGTGYGAFF. CDR3 sequence (DNA): TGTGCCACCAGTGATTTCGGGACAGGGTACGGAGCTTTCTTT.